This TCR beta chain stems from a study of cytomegalovirus exposure and HLA in healthy donors. V trimming: 1 base; J trimming: 7 bases; junction bases outside the gene matches: 12. Germline CDR1 reads SQVTM; CDR2 reads ANQGSEA. CDR3 length: 16 amino acids. General study points: It was reported in a later analysis that an Asian-associated ancestry cluster showed fewer N-insertions than the approximately 670-donor mean. In vitro assays verified that three CMV-associated chains recognized CMV antigens specifically. For most TCR beta V segments, an earlier analysis put the productive rate at about 90% or about 30% of the time. Across donors, sequencing depth was assumed by presence/absence analyses to be roughly uniform.

A few counts support this clone. Its matching antigen is unknown. With 60 Vbeta and 13 Jbeta primers, the PCR was carried out. Profiled with immunoSEQ multiplex PCR; TCRdb holds only in-frame clones, not every one. The sample lists over 100,000 clones, approximately 58% seen once, with 2.2% in the top ten. This sequence originates from a woman aged 25 to 39 in good health and CMV-seronegative. Input material: PBMCs. The chain links TRBV29-1 to TRBJ2-1; TRBD2 matches 8 bases. The CDR3 DNA follows: TGCAGCGTTGAAGCGTTTGGGACTAGGTTGTGGAATGAGCAGTTCTTC. Translated, it gives CSVEAFGTRLWNEQFF.